These 26 T cell receptor beta chains were sequenced from one sample in a study of cytomegalovirus exposure and HLA in healthy donors. The PCR used 60 Vbeta and 13 Jbeta primers. The method was immunoSEQ multiplex PCR; TCRdb's version includes in-frame clones alone and lacks a portion of them. The top ten hold around 7.8% of the sample, which has around 99,000 clones, around 78% seen once. Sequencing was carried out using PBMCs. These receptors all stem from a man younger than 45 in good health and CMV-seronegative.

This clone was observed once. The chain is built from TRBV5-8 and TRBJ1-5; 9 nucleotides line up with TRBD1. This CDR3 region has 15 residues. Germline CDR1 and CDR2: SGHTS and YDEGEE. Germline trimming cut 3 bases from V and 7 bases from J; bases unmatched to any gene: 8. The CDR3 DNA reads TGTGCCAGCAGCTCCCCCACAGGGGGCAGGCAGCCCCAGCATTTT. Translating gives CASSSPTGGRQPQHF.

Here the CDR3 reads CASSLDYRGNQPQHF. For the CDR3, the DNA is TGTGCCAGCAGCCTTGACTACAGGGGGAATCAGCCCCAGCATTTT. This chain uses TRBV4-2 with TRBJ1-5; 8 nucleotides match TRBD1. Looked up from germline, CDR1 is LGHNA and CDR2 is YNFKEQ. The CDR3 sequence is 15 residues long. V shed 4 bases and J 4 bases; nucleotides not matched to a gene: 6.

This clone has a single count. DNA of the CDR3: TGTGCCACCAGCAGAGTAGCGGACGGTCGAAACATTCAGTACTTC. Its protein is CATSRVADGRNIQYF. The J gene is TRBJ2-4, the V gene TRBV15, with a tentative D call TRBD2 (6 bases). CDR1 and CDR2 (germline): LNHNV, YYDKDF (reference sequence). The CDR3 length is 15 residues. The germline V and J ends were trimmed by 1 base and 6 bases, with 13 bases remaining between them. Looking up the rest from reference TRBV15 and TRBJ2-4 gives the full variable domain: DAMVIQNPRYQVTQFGKPVTLSCSQTLNHNVMYWYQQKSSQAPKLLFHYYDKDFNNEADTPDNFQSRRPNTSFCFLDIRSPGLGDTAMYLCATSRVADGRNIQYFGAGTRLSVL.

The gene calls are TRBV28 and TRBJ1-2; D is undetermined. The CDR3 sequence is 13 residues long. The V end was cut by 5 bases, the J end by 10 bases, with 17 bases between. In germline, CDR1 is MDHEN, CDR2 SYDVKM. CDR3 protein: CASSRSGGPHYTF. Here the CDR3 DNA reads TGTGCCAGCAGTAGATCCGGTGGGCCCCACTACACCTTC.

The chain recombines TRBV5-6 with TRBJ1-3; TRBD1 matches 11 bases. The germline gives CDR1 SGHDT, CDR2 YYEEEE. The V gene end was trimmed by 3 bases and the J gene end by 2 bases; junction bases not matched to a gene: 4. CDR3 length equals 16 residues. CDR3 region: CASSSPGQGAGNTIYF. The CDR3 DNA reads as TGTGCCAGCAGCTCCCCGGGACAGGGGGCTGGAAACACCATATATTTT.

The chain employs TRBV7-9 and TRBJ1-1; D is perhaps TRBD1 (5 bases). This CDR3 has 14 residues. CDR1 is SEHNR, CDR2 FQNEAQ, per germline (reference sequence). V lost 6 bases, J lost 5 bases, and 16 bases lay in between. CDR3 sequence reads: CASRTEQGTTEAFF. Written as DNA, the CDR3 is TGTGCCAGCAGGACGGAGCAGGGCACAACTGAAGCTTTCTTT. Complete variable domain (other parts from reference TRBV7-9 and TRBJ1-1): DTGVSQNPRHKITKRGQNVTFRCDPISEHNRLYWYRQTLGQGPEFLTYFQNEAQLEKSRLLSDRFSAERPKGSFSTLEIQRTEQGDSAMYLCASRTEQGTTEAFFGQGTRLTVV.

The rearrangement links TRBV19 to TRBJ2-2; a possible D gene is TRBD2 (5 bases). This CDR3 region has 14 residues. V shed 4 bases and J shed 3 bases, with 9 bases lying between them. Germline V lookup: CDR1 LNHDA, CDR2 SQIVND (reference sequence). Written as DNA, the CDR3 is TGTGCCAGTAGTAGGACTGCGGACACCGGGGAGCTGTTTTTT. Amino acids: CASSRTADTGELFF.

The rearrangement uses TRBV5-4 and TRBJ2-7, with 9 bases identical to TRBD1. The CDR3 consists of 13 residues. CDR1 SGHNT and CDR2 YYREEE come from the germline V gene (reference sequence). Losses at the gene ends were 4 bases for V and 6 bases for J; bases not matched to a gene: 5. CDR3 sequence: CASSPQGATEQYF. CDR3 in DNA: TGTGCCAGCAGCCCACAGGGGGCGACCGAGCAGTACTTC.

The genes are TRBV5-6 and TRBJ2-1; TRBD2 might be the D (6 bases). The germline V gene has CDR1 SGHDT and CDR2 YYEEEE. The CDR3 consists of 15 residues. Trimming shortened V by 2 bases and J by 4 bases, and 13 bases separated the two germline ends. The CDR3 DNA is TGTGCCAGCAGCTTTGGTGGGACTGAGTACAATGAGCAGTTCTTC. This encodes CASSFGGTEYNEQFF.

The chain joins TRBV19 to TRBJ1-2; D is unresolved. Germline CDR1 and CDR2: LNHDA and SQIVND (reference sequence). Trimming removed 3 bases at V and 4 bases at J, with 12 bases between. The CDR3 sequence is 14 residues long. The CDR3 sequence: CASSIPETPYGYTF. The CDR3 nucleotides read TGTGCCAGTAGTATTCCCGAGACACCCTATGGCTACACCTTC.

The rearrangement joins TRBV6-5 to TRBJ2-7; 9 positions match TRBD1. V gave up 6 bases and J gave up 2 bases; unmatched junction bases: 5. From germline, CDR1 is MNHEY and CDR2 SVGAGI. The CDR3 consists of 14 residues. The CDR3 region is CASRGTGFTYEQYF. In nucleotides, the CDR3 is TGTGCCAGCAGGGGGACAGGGTTCACCTACGAGCAGTACTTC.

The rearrangement joins TRBV30 to TRBJ2-5; possible D gene TRBD1, 8 bases. The CDR3 has 12 residues. Germline V CDR1 and CDR2: GTSNPN, SVGIG (reference sequence). V was cut by 7 bases and J by 5 bases, with 14 bases left in between. CDR3 sequence: CAYGQGGETQYF. The CDR3 DNA reads TGTGCCTATGGACAGGGAGGGGAGACCCAGTACTTC.

This clone was counted a few times. V usage is TRBV2 and J usage is TRBJ1-2; tentatively, D is TRBD1 (6 bases). The CDR3 consists of 13 residues. The V end was cut by 7 bases, the J end by 6 bases, with 15 bases between. Germline V gene data show CDR1 as SNHLY and CDR2 as FYNNEI. CDR3 DNA: TGTGCCAGCAATAAACTCCCAGGGGATGGCTACACCTTC. This encodes CASNKLPGDGYTF. The complete variable domain, with remaining parts taken from reference TRBV2 and TRBJ1-2, reads EPEVTQTPSHQVTQMGQEVILRCVPISNHLYFYWYRQILGQKVEFLVSFYNNEISEKSEIFDDQFSVERPDGSNFTLKIRSTKLEDSAMYFCASNKLPGDGYTFGSGTRLTVV.

V and J are TRBV5-1 and TRBJ1-1, with 8 bases fitting TRBD1. The CDR3 loop spans 16 amino acids. Germline values: CDR1 SGHRS, CDR2 YFSETQ. V shed 5 bases and J 0 bases; nucleotides not matched to a gene: 9. This chain's CDR3 is CASRPGQVGMNTEAFF. The CDR3 DNA is TGCGCCAGCAGGCCGGGACAGGTGGGGATGAACACTGAAGCTTTCTTT. The full variable domain, completed using reference TRBV5-1 and TRBJ1-1, is KAGVTQTPRYLIKTRGQQVTLSCSPISGHRSVSWYQQTPGQGLQFLFEYFSETQRNKGNFPGRFSGRQFSNSRSEMNVSTLELGDSALYLCASRPGQVGMNTEAFFGQGTRLTVV.

This sequence joins TRBV28 and TRBJ1-5; TRBD1 matches at 7 bases. CDR3 size: 16 residues. Losses at the gene ends were 5 bases for V and 2 bases for J; bases not matched to a gene: 9. In germline, CDR1 is MDHEN, CDR2 SYDVKM. The CDR3 loop is CASSPDRAAGNQPQHF. CDR3 nucleotides: TGTGCCAGCAGTCCAGACAGGGCGGCTGGCAATCAGCCCCAGCATTTT.

V is TRBV28 and J is TRBJ1-4; 7 nucleotides agree with TRBD1. CDR1 and CDR2 from the germline V gene are MDHEN and SYDVKM. V was pared by 4 bases and J by 8 bases, with 13 bases of the junction left unmatched. The CDR3 runs 16 residues. The CDR3 DNA reads TGTGCCAGCAGTTCTTATCGTACAGGGGCCGGCGAAAAACTGTTTTTT. It specifies CASSSYRTGAGEKLFF.

The rearrangement links TRBV9 to TRBJ2-2; 10 bases match TRBD2. Unmatched junction bases numbered 5, after V lost 2 bases and J lost 4 bases. The CDR3 extends over 16 amino acids. CDR1 is SGDLS, CDR2 YYNGEE, per germline. The CDR3 protein is CASSVSGRAFTGELFF. Here the CDR3 DNA reads TGTGCCAGCAGCGTCAGCGGGAGGGCCTTCACCGGGGAGCTGTTTTTT.

This clone turned up a few times. The J gene is TRBJ2-7, the V gene TRBV5-1; TRBD2 matches at 11 bases. The germline V gene encodes CDR1 SGHRS and CDR2 YFSETQ. Unmatched junction bases numbered 11, after V lost 8 bases and J lost 7 bases. The CDR3 spans 14 residues. For the CDR3, the DNA is TGCGCCAGTCAGATAGCGGGAGGGCCTGAGGAGCAGTACTTC. Translation gives CASQIAGGPEEQYF.

The chain carries TRBV2 and TRBJ1-1, with 9 positions matching TRBD1. The CDR3 runs 15 residues. V trimming: 7 bases; J trimming: 2 bases; junction bases outside the gene matches: 8. CDR1 is SNHLY, CDR2 FYNNEI, per germline. The DNA for the CDR3 is TGTGCCAGCACCTCCATGGGACAGGGAAACACTGAAGCTTTCTTT. Protein: CASTSMGQGNTEAFF. Using reference TRBV2 and TRBJ1-1 for the parts outside the CDR3, the full variable domain is EPEVTQTPSHQVTQMGQEVILRCVPISNHLYFYWYRQILGQKVEFLVSFYNNEISEKSEIFDDQFSVERPDGSNFTLKIRSTKLEDSAMYFCASTSMGQGNTEAFFGQGTRLTVV.

This chain links TRBV7-9 with TRBJ2-2; maybe TRBD2 (5 bases). The CDR3 consists of 15 residues. In germline, CDR1 is SEHNR, CDR2 FQNEAQ (reference sequence). Trimming pared 5 bases from V and 3 bases from J, leaving 13 bases between. The CDR3 DNA reads TGTGCCAGCAGCCCCCCGAGGGATTACACCGGGGAGCTGTTTTTT. It codes for CASSPPRDYTGELFF.

The V call is TRBV7-2, the J call TRBJ1-1; D is uncertain. Germline-derived CDR1 and CDR2 are SGHTA and FQGNSA. Trimming stripped 5 bases from V and 4 bases from J, with 11 bases between. The CDR3 covers 13 residues. CDR3 DNA: TGTGCCAGCAGCCTGGTTCAGATCACTGAAGCTTTCTTT. It encodes CASSLVQITEAFF. Together with reference TRBV7-2 and TRBJ1-1, the CDR3 gives the full variable domain: GAGVSQSPSNKVTEKGKDVELRCDPISGHTALYWYRQSLGQGLEFLIYFQGNSAPDKSGLPSDRFSAERTGGSVSTLTIQRTQQEDSAVYLCASSLVQITEAFFGQGTRLTVV.

This chain connects TRBV13 to TRBJ1-2; TRBD1 matches at 7 bases. The CDR3 sequence is 16 residues long. With 2 bases clipped from V and 4 bases from J, the junction kept 10 bases outside the gene matches. Looked up from germline, CDR1 is PRHDT and CDR2 is FYEKMQ (reference sequence). The CDR3: CASSLSLEQGIYGYTF. CDR3 DNA sequence: TGTGCCAGCAGCTTATCCCTCGAACAGGGGATCTATGGCTACACCTTC.

The chain carries TRBV6-1 and TRBJ2-3, with D possibly being TRBD1 (6 bases). Trimming stripped 5 bases from V and 2 bases from J, with 14 bases between. Per germline, CDR1 MNHNS and CDR2 SASEGT. The CDR3 covers 15 residues. In DNA form, the CDR3 reads TGTGCCAGCAGTTCCTACGGACAGCCCACAGATACGCAGTATTTT. Translating it yields CASSSYGQPTDTQYF.

The CDR3: CASSLGTGAYNEQFF. The DNA of the CDR3 is TGTGCCAGCAGCCTCGGGACAGGGGCTTACAATGAGCAGTTCTTC. V is TRBV5-4 and J is TRBJ2-1; TRBD1 matches 10 bases. The CDR3 consists of 15 residues. The J segment lost 4 bases and the V segment lost 4 bases, leaving 5 bases of the junction unmatched. Germline lookup yields CDR1 SGHNT and CDR2 YYREEE (reference sequence).

The DNA of the CDR3 is TGTGCCAGCAGCTTCGGACAGATACGGAATGAGCAGTTCTTC. It encodes CASSFGQIRNEQFF. The gene calls are TRBV11-2 and TRBJ2-1; tentatively, D is TRBD1 (6 bases). The CDR3 is 14 amino acids. V dropped 3 bases and J dropped 7 bases, with 13 bases sitting between them. Germline CDR1 is SGHAT and CDR2 is FQNNGV.

This clone was detected once. The chain recombines TRBV5-4 with TRBJ2-3; the match to TRBD1 covers 7 bases. In germline, CDR1 is SGHNT, CDR2 YYREEE (reference sequence). V was pared by 0 bases and J by 7 bases, with 14 bases of the junction left unmatched. CDR3 length equals 17 residues. The CDR3: CASSLVGQVGRSNTQYF. The CDR3 DNA is TGTGCCAGCAGCTTGGTAGGACAGGTGGGAAGGTCGAATACGCAGTATTTT.